This T cell receptor (beta chain) was obtained from a study of T cell responses to AZD1222 COVID-19 vaccine. The wider study: Second-dose recipients at about 4 or about 12 weeks were treated as one pooled group. Study conclusions and caveats: A rise in Spike-specific TCR breadth and depth followed two AZD1222 doses.

Trimming cost V 3 bases and J 2 bases, with 7 bases left between them. The CDR3 spans 13 residues. This clone was seen more than once but under ten times. The antigen remains undetermined. The repertoire was sequenced with immunoSEQ multiplex PCR; TCRdb's copy has only in-frame clones and lacks some. The sample gives more than 95,000 clones, 92% of which show up once; 0.85% to 1.3% is in the top ten. Specimen: peripheral blood, collected on day 0 of AZD1222 vaccination. This clonotype was sampled from an adult in good health. V usage is TRBV12-3 or TRBV12-4 and J usage is TRBJ1-2; D is unresolved. The CDR3 protein is CASSLRVNYGYTF. CDR3 DNA: TGTGCCAGCAGTTTGAGGGTCAACTATGGCTACACCTTC.